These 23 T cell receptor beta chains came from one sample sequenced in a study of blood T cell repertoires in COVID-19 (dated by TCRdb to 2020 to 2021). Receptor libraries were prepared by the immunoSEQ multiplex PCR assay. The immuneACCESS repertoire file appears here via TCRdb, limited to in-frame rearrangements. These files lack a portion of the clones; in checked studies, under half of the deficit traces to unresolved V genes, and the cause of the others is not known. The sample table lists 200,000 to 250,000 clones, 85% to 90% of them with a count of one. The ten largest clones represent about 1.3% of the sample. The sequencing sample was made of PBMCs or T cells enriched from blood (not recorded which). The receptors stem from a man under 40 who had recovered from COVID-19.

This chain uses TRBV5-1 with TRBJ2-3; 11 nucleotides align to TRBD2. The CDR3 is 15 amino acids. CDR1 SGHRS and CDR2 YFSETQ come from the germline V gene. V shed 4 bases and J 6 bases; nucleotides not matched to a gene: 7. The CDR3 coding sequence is TGCGCCAGCAGCGGTATAGCGGGGGGGCGTGATACGCAGTATTTT. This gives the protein CASSGIAGGRDTQYF.

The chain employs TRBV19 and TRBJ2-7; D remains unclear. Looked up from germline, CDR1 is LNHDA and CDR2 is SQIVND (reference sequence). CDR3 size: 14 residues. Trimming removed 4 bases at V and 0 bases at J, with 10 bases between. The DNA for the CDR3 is TGTGCCAGTAGTACCGGTTTAAGCTCCTACGAGCAGTACTTC. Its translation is CASSTGLSSYEQYF. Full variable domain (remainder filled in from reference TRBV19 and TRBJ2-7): DGGITQSPKYLFRKEGQNVTLSCEQNLNHDAMYWYRQDPGQGLRLIYYSQIVNDFQKGDIAEGYSVSREKKESFPLTVTSAQKNPTAFYLCASSTGLSSYEQYFGPGTRLTVT.

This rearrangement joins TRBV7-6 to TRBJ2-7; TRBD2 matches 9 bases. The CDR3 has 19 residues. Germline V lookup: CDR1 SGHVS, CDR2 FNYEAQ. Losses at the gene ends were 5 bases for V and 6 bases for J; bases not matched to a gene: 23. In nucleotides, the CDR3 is TGTGCCAGCAGCCCTAGCACGAGGTTATGGGCTAGCGGGAACGGCGAGCAGTACTTC. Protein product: CASSPSTRLWASGNGEQYF.

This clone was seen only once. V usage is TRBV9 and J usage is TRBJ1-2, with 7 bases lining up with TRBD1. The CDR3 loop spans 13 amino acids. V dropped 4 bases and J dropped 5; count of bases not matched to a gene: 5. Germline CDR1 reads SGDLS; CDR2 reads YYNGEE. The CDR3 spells CASSPGGSYGYTF. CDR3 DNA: TGTGCCAGCAGCCCAGGGGGGTCGTATGGCTACACCTTC.

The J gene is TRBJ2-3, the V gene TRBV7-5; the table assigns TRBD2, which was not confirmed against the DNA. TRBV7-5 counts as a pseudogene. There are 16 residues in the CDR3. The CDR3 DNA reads TGTGCCAGAAGCTTAGACGCTAGCGGGGTCTCAGATACGCAGTATTTT. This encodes CARSLDASGVSDTQYF.

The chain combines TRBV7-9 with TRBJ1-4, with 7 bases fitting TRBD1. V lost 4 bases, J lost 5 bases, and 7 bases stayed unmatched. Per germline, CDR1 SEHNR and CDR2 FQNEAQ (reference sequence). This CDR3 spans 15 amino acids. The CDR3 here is CASSYLPGQNEKLFF. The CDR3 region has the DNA TGTGCCAGCAGCTACCTTCCGGGACAGAATGAAAAACTGTTTTTT.

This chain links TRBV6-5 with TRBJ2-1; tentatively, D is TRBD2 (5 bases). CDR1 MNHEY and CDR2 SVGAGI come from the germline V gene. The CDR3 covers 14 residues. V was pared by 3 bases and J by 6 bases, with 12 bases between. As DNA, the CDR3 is TGTGCCAGCAGTTATCGGACTGGGAGCAATGAGCAGTTCTTC. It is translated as CASSYRTGSNEQFF.

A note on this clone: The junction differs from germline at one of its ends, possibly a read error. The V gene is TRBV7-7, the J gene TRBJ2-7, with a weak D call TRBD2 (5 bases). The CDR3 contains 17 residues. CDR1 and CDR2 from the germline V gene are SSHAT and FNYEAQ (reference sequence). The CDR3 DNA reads TGTGCTAGCAGCTTGCGTAGGTGGCTAGCTGGGATCCACGAGCAGTACTTC. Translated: CASSLRRWLAGIHEQYF.

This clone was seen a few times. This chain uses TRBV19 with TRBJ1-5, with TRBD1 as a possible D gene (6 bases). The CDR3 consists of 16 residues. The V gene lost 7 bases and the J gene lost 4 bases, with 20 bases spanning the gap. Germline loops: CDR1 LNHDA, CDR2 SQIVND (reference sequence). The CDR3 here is CASISRKGEPNQPQHF. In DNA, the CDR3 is TGTGCCAGTATTTCAAGGAAGGGGGAGCCTAATCAGCCCCAGCATTTT.

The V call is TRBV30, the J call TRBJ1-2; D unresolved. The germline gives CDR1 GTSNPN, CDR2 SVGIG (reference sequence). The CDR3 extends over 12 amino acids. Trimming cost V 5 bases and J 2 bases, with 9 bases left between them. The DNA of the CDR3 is TGTGCCTGGGACGAGAGGAACTATGGCTACACCTTC. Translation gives CAWDERNYGYTF.

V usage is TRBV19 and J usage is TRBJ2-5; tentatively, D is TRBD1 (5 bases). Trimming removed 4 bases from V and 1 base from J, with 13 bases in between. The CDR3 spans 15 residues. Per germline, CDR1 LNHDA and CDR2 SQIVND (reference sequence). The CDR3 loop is CASSTDLGPQETQYF. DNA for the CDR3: TGTGCCAGTAGTACTGATCTGGGGCCCCAAGAGACCCAGTACTTC.

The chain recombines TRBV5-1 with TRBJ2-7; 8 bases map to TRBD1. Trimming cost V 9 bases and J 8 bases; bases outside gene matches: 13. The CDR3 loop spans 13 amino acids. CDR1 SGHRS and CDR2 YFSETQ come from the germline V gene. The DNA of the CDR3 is TGCGCCATAGACTACCGGGACAGGTTTAAGCAGTACTTC. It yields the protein CAIDYRDRFKQYF.

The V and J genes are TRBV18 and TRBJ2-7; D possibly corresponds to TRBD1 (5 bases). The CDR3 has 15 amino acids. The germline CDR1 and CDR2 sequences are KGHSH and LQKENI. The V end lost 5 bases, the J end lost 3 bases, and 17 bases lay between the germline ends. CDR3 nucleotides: TGTGCCAGCTCAAGAACTACAGGTACCTACTACGAGCAGTACTTC. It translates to CASSRTTGTYYEQYF.

The DNA for the CDR3 is TGCGCCAGCAGGGAGGGACTAGCGTACGTTGAGCAGTTCTTC. It translates to CASREGLAYVEQFF. The chain links TRBV10-2 to TRBJ2-1; 10 bases are shared with TRBD2. The CDR3 runs to 14 residues. Trimming cost V 6 bases and J 9 bases; bases outside gene matches: 8. In germline, CDR1 is WSHSY, CDR2 SAAADI.

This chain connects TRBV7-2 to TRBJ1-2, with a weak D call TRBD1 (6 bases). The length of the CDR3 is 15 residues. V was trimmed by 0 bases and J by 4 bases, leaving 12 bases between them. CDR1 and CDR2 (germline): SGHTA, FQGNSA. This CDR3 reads CASSLASEQGYGYTF. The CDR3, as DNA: TGTGCCAGCAGCTTAGCCTCCGAACAGGGCTATGGCTACACCTTC.

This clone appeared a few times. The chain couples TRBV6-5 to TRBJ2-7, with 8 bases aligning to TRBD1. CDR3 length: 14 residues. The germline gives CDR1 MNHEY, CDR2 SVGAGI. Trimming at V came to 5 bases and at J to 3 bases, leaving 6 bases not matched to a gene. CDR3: CASSQDRVHYEQYF. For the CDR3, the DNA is TGTGCCAGCAGTCAGGACAGGGTACACTACGAGCAGTACTTC.

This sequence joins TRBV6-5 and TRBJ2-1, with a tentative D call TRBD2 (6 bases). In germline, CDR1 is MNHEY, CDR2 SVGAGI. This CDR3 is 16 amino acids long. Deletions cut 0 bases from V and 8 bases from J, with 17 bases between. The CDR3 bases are TGTGCCAGCAGTTACTCAACGGGGGTGCTTGTCGATGAGCAGTTCTTC. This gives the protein CASSYSTGVLVDEQFF.

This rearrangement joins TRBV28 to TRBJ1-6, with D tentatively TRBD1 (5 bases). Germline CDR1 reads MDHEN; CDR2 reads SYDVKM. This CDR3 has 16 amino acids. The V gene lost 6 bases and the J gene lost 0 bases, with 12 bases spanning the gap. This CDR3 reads CASSPHRSSYNSPLHF. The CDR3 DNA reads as TGTGCCAGCAGCCCTCACAGGAGCTCCTATAATTCACCCCTCCACTTT.

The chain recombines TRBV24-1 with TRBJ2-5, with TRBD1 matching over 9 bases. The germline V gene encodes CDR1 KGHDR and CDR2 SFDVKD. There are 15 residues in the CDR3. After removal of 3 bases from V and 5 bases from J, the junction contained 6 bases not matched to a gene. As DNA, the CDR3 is TGTGCCACCAGTGATATCGGGACAGGGTGGGAGACCCAGTACTTC. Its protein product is CATSDIGTGWETQYF.

Here the CDR3 reads CASSLRVAGANVLTF. The CDR3 DNA reads as TGTGCCAGCAGTCTTCGGGTGGCTGGGGCCAACGTCCTGACTTTC. This rearrangement joins TRBV6-2 or TRBV6-3 to TRBJ2-6, with D uncertain. The CDR3 is made up of 15 amino acids. Deletions cut 5 bases from V and 2 bases from J, with 10 bases between. Per germline, CDR1 MNHEY and CDR2 SVGEGT.

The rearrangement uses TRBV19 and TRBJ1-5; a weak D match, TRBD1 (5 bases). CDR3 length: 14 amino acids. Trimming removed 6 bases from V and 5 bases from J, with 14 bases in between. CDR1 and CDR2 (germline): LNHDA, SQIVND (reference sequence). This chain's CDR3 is CASSAGIGYQPQHF. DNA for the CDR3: TGTGCCAGTAGCGCAGGGATTGGGTATCAGCCCCAGCATTTT.

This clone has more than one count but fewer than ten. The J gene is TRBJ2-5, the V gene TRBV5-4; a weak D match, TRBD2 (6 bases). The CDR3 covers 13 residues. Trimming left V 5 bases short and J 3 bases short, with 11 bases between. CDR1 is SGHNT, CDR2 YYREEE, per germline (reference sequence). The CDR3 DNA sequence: TGTGCCAGCAGACCGGGACTCGAAGAGACCCAGTACTTC. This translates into CASRPGLEETQYF.

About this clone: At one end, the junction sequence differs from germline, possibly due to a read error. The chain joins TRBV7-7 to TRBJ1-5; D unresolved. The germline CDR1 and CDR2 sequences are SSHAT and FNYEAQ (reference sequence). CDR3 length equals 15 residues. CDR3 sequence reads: CASSLTQAGNQPQHF. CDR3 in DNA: TGTGCTAGCAGCTTAACCCAAGCGGGCAATCAGCCCCAGCATTTT.